Listed below are T cell receptor beta chains from one sample, sequenced in a study of blood T cell repertoires in COVID-19. Sequencing was performed with immunoSEQ multiplex PCR; in TCRdb, only in-frame clones are kept and a portion is missing. Seen here are under 100,000 clones, 75% to 85% observed once, and the top ten hold about 13%. Sequencing was done on a sample of peripheral blood. These receptors were taken from a human donor in a cohort sampled during active COVID-19. The conserved cysteine and the conserved F or W are not part of the CDR3 here. D genes are given only for firm matches.

v_call: TRBV6-4; j_call: TRBJ2-3; d_call: TRBD1; cdr3_aa: ASSDTGTGDADTQY
v_call: TRBV7-2; j_call: TRBJ1-1; d_call: .; cdr3_aa: ASSPRVNTEAF
v_call: TRBV5-1; j_call: TRBJ2-3; d_call: TRBD1; cdr3_aa: ASSSQGDTQY
v_call: TRBV19; j_call: TRBJ2-7; d_call: TRBD1; cdr3_aa: ASSTEGTGVYEQY
v_call: TRBV7-2; j_call: TRBJ1-5; d_call: .; cdr3_aa: ASSLFWDSPQPQH
v_call: TRBV30; j_call: TRBJ2-7; d_call: .; cdr3_aa: AWNKYPRSYEQY
v_call: TRBV6-5; j_call: TRBJ1-5; d_call: TRBD1; cdr3_aa: ASTGQGLSNQPQH
v_call: TRBV5-1; j_call: TRBJ2-1; d_call: TRBD2; cdr3_aa: ASSKGLAGGPLYNEQF
v_call: TRBV6-1; j_call: TRBJ2-1; d_call: TRBD2; cdr3_aa: ASSEVPGLVGYNEQF
v_call: TRBV7-9; j_call: TRBJ1-1; d_call: TRBD1; cdr3_aa: ASSQRQGVMNTEAF